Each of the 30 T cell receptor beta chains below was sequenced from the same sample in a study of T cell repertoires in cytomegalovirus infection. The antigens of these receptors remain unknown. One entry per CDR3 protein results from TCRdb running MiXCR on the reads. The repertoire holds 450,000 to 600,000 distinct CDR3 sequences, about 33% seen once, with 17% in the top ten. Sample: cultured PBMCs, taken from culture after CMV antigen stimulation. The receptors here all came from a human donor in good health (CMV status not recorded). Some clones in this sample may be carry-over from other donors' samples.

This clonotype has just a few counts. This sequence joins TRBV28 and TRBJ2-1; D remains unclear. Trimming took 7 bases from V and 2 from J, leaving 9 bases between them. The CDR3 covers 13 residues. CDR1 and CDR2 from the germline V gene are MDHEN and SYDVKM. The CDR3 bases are TGTGCCAGCACCGTTCAGACCTACAATGAGCAGTTCTTC. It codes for CASTVQTYNEQFF.

CDR3 loop: CASSTFVGSGGTDTQYF. As DNA, the CDR3 is TGTGCCAGCAGCACGTTTGTCGGCAGTGGGGGCACAGATACGCAGTATTTT. This chain uses TRBV7-2 with TRBJ2-3; D is uncertain. This CDR3 is built from 17 residues. From germline, CDR1 is SGHTA and CDR2 FQGNSA. V was cut by 5 bases and J by 1 base, with 19 bases left in between.

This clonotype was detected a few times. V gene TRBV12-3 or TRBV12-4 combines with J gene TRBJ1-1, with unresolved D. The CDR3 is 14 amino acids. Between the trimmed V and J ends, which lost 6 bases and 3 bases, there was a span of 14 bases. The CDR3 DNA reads TGTGCCAGCAGACGTCCGCCGGGGTACACTGAAGCTTTCTTT. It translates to CASRRPPGYTEAFF.

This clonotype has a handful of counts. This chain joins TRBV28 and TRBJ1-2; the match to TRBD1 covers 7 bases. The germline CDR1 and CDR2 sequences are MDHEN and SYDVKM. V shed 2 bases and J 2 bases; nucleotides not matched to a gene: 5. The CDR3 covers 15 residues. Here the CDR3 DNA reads TGTGCCAGCAGTTTAGCCCCACAGGGGAACTATGGCTACACCTTC. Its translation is CASSLAPQGNYGYTF.

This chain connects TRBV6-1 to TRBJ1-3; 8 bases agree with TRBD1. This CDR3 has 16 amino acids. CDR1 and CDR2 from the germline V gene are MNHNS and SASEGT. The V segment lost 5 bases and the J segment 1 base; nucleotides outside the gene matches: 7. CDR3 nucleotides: TGTGCCAGCAGTTACACGGACAGGGCGTCTGGAAACACCATATATTTT. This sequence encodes CASSYTDRASGNTIYF.

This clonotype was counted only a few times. The CDR3 DNA reads TGCGCCGATCGGGACAGGGGGCTTAGAAATCAGCCCCAGCATTTT. It encodes CADRDRGLRNQPQHF. This chain connects TRBV23-1 to TRBJ1-5; 12 bases agree with TRBD1. TRBV23-1 is placed among ORFs of uncertain function. CDR3 length: 15 amino acids. The V gene end was trimmed by 11 bases and the J gene end by 4 bases; junction bases not matched to a gene: 9.

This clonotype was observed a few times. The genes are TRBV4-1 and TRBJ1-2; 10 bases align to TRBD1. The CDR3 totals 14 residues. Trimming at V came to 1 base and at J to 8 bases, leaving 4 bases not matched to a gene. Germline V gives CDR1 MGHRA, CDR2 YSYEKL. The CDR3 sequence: CASSQVDRGSGYTF. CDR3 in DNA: TGCGCCAGCAGCCAAGTGGACAGGGGGAGCGGCTACACCTTC.

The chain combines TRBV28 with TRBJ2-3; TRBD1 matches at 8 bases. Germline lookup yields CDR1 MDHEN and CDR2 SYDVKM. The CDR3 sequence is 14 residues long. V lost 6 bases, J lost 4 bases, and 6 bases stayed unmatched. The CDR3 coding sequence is TGTGCCAGCAGAGATGGACAGGGATCAGATACGCAGTATTTT. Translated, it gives CASRDGQGSDTQYF.

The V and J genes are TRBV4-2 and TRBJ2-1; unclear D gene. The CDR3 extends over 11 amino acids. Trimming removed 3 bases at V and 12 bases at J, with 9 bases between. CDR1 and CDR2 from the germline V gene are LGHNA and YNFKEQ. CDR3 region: CASSHHDGQFF. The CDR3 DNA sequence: TGTGCCAGCAGCCATCATGATGGGCAGTTCTTC.

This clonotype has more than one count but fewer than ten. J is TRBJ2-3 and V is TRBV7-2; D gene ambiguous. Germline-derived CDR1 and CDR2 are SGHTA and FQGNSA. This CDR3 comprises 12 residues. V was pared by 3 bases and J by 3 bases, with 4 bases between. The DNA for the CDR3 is TGTGCCAGCAGCTTCATTACAGATACGCAGTATTTT. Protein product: CASSFITDTQYF.

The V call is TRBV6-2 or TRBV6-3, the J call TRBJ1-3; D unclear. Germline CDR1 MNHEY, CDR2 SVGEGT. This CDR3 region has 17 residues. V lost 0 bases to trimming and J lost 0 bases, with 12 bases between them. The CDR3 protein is CASSYSILDYSGNTIYF. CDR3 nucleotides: TGTGCCAGCAGTTACTCGATTCTGGACTACTCTGGAAACACCATATATTTT.

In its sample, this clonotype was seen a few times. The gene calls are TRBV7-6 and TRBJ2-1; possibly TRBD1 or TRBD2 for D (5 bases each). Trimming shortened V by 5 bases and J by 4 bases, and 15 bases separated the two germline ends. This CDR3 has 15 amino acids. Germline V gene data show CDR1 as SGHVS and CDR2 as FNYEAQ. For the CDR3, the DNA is TGTGCCAGCAGCACCCCTGGTTGGGGGTACAATGAGCAGTTCTTC. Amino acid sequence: CASSTPGWGYNEQFF.

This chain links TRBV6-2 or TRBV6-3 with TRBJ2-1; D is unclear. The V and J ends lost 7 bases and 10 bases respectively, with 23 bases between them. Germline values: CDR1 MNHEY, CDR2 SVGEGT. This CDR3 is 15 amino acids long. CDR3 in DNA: TGTGCCAGCATCCCCTTGGCGGCGCAAACAAAGGAGCAGTTCTTC. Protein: CASIPLAAQTKEQFF.

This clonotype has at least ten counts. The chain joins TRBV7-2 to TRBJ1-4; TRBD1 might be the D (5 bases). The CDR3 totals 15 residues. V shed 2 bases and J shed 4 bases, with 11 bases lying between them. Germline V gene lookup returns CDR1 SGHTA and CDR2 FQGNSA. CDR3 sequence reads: CASSLPGGYNEKLFF. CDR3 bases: TGTGCCAGCAGCTTACCCGGGGGATATAATGAAAAACTGTTTTTT.

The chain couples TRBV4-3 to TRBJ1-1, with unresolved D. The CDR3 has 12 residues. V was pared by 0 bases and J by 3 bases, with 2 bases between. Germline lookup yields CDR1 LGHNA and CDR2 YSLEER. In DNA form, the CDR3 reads TGCGCCAGCAGCCAAGATGACACTGAAGCTTTCTTT. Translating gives CASSQDDTEAFF.

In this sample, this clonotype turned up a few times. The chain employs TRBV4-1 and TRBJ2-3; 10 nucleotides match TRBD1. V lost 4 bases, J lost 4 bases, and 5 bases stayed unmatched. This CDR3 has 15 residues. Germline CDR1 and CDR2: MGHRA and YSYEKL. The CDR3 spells CASSLGQGGPDTQYF. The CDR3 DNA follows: TGCGCCAGCAGCCTTGGACAGGGGGGACCAGATACGCAGTATTTT.

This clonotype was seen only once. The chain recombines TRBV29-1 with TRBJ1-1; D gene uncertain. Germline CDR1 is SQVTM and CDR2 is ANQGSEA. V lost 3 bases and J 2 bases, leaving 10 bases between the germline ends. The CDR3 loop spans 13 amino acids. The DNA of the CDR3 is TGCAGCGTTGATGTAGGCGGAAACACTGAAGCTTTCTTT. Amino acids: CSVDVGGNTEAFF. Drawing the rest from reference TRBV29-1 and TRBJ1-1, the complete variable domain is SAVISQKPSRDICQRGTSLTIQCQVDSQVTMMFWYRQQPGQSLTLIATANQGSEATYESGFVIDKFPISRPNLTFSTLTVSNMSPEDSSIYLCSVDVGGNTEAFFGQGTRLTVV.

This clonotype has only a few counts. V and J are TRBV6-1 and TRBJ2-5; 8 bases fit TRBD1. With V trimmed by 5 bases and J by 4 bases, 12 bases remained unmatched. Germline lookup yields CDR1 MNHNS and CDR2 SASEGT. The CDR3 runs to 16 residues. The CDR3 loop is CASSLTPDRVRETQYF. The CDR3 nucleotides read TGTGCCAGCAGTCTTACCCCGGACAGGGTCCGAGAGACCCAGTACTTC.

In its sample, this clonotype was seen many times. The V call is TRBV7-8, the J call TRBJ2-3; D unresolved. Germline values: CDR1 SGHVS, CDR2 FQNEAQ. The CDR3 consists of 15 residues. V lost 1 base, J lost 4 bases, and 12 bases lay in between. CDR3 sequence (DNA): TGTGCCAGCAGCTTAGAGGTCGCGCGAGCAGATACGCAGTATTTT. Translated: CASSLEVARADTQYF.

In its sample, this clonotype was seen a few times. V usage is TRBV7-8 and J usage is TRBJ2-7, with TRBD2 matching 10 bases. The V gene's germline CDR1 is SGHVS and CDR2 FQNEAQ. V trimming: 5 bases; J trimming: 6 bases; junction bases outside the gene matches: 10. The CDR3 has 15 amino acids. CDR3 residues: CASSPTSGILGEQYF. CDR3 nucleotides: TGTGCCAGCAGCCCTACTAGCGGGATCCTGGGCGAGCAGTACTTC.

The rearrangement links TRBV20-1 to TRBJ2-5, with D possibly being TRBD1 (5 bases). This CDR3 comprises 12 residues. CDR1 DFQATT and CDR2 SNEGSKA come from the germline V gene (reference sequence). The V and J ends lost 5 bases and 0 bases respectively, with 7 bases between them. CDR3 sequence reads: CSAATDQETQYF. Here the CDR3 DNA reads TGCAGTGCTGCGACAGACCAAGAGACCCAGTACTTC.

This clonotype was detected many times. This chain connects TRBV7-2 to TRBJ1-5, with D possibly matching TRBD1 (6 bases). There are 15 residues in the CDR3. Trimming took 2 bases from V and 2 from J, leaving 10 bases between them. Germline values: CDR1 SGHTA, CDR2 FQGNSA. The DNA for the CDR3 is TGTGCCAGCAGCTTAAGCAGGGGACGCAATCAGCCCCAGCATTTT. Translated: CASSLSRGRNQPQHF.

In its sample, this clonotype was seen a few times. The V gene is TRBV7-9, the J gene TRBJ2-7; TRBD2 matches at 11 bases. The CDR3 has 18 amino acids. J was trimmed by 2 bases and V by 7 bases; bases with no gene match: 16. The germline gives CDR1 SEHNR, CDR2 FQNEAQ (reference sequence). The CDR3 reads CASTRPGTSGPVTYEQYF. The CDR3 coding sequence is TGTGCCAGCACTCGTCCGGGGACTAGCGGACCAGTCACCTACGAGCAGTACTTC. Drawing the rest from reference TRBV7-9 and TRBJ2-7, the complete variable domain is DTGVSQNPRHKITKRGQNVTFRCDPISEHNRLYWYRQTLGQGPEFLTYFQNEAQLEKSRLLSDRFSAERPKGSFSTLEIQRTEQGDSAMYLCASTRPGTSGPVTYEQYFGPGTRLTVT.

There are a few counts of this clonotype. The CDR3 DNA follows: TGTGCCAGCTCACCCGAACAGGGGCAGGGGAATGAGCAGTTCTTC. Translation: CASSPEQGQGNEQFF. The chain joins TRBV18 to TRBJ2-1; 7 bases agree with TRBD1. V shed 3 bases and J 7 bases; nucleotides not matched to a gene: 9. CDR1 is KGHSH, CDR2 LQKENI, per germline. The CDR3 extends over 15 amino acids.

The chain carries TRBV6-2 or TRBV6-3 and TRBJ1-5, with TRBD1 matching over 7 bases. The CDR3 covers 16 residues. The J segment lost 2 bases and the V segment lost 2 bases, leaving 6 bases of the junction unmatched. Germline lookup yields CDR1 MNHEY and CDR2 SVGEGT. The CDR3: CASSYPPDRGNQPQHF. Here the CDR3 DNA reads TGTGCCAGCAGTTACCCCCCCGACAGGGGCAATCAGCCCCAGCATTTT.

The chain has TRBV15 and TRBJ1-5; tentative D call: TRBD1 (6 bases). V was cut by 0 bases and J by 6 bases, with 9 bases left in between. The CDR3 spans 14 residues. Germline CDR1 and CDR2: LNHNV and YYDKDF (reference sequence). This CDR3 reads CATSRDGGTQPQHF. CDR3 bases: TGTGCCACCAGCAGAGATGGGGGCACTCAGCCCCAGCATTTT.

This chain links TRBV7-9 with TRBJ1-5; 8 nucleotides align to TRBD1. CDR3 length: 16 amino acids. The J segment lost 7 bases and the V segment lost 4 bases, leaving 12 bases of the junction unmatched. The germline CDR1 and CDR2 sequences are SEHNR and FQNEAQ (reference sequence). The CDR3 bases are TGTGCCAGCAGCTCGTCCCGGGACAGGCCGCGGCAGCCCCAGCATTTT. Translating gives CASSSSRDRPRQPQHF.

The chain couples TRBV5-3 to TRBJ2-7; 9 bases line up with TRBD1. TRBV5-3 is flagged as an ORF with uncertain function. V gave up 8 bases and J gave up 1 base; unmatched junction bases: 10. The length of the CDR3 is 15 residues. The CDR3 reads CASSGGTGWSYEQYF. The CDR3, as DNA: TGTGCCAGCAGCGGTGGGACAGGGTGGTCCTACGAGCAGTACTTC.

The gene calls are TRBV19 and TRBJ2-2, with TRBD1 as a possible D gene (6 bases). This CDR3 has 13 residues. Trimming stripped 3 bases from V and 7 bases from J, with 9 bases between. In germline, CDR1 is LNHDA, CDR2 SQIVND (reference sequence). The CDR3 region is CASSMGANGELFF. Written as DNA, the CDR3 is TGTGCCAGTAGTATGGGGGCTAACGGGGAGCTGTTTTTT.

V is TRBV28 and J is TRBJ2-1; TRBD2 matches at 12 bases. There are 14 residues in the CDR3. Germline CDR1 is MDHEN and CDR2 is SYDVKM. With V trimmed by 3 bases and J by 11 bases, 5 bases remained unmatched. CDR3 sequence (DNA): TGTGCCAGCAGTTTTCTAGCGGGAGGGATAAAGCAGTTCTTC. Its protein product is CASSFLAGGIKQFF. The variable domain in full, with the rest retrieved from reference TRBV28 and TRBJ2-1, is DVKVTQSSRYLVKRTGEKVFLECVQDMDHENMFWYRQDPGLGLRLIYFSYDVKMKEKGDIPEGYSVSREKKERFSLILESASTNQTSMYLCASSFLAGGIKQFFGPGTRLTVL.